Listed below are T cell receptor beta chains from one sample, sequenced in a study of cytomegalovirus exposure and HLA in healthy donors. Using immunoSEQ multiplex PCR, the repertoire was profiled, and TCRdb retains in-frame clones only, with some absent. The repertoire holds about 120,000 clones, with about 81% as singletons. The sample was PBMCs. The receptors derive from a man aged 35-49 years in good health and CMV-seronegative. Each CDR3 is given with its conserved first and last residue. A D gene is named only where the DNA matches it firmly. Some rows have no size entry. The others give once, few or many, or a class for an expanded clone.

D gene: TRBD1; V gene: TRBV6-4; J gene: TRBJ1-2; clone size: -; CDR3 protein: CASSTGQGNGYTF; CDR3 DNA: TGCGCCAGCAGTACCGGACAGGGGAACGGCTACACCTTC
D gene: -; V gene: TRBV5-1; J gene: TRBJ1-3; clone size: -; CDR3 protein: CASTGAGNTIYF; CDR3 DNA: TGCGCCAGCACAGGGGCCGGAAACACCATATATTTT
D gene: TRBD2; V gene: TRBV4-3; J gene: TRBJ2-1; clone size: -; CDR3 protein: CASSQDPPSTAGGINEQFF; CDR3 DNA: TGCGCCAGCAGCCAAGATCCTCCAAGCACAGCGGGAGGGATTAATGAGCAGTTCTTC
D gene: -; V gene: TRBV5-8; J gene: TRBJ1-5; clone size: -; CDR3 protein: CASSREGQINQPQHF; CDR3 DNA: TGTGCCAGCAGCCGTGAAGGACAGATCAATCAGCCCCAGCATTTT
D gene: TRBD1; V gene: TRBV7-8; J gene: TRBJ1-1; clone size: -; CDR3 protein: CASSSSTGTGRGAEAFF; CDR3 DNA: TGTGCCAGCAGCTCTTCTACCGGGACAGGGAGAGGGGCTGAAGCTTTCTTT
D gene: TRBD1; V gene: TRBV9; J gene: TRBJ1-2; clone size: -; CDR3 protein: CASSAGGNANYGYTF; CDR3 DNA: TGTGCCAGCAGCGCAGGGGGAAATGCTAACTATGGCTACACCTTC
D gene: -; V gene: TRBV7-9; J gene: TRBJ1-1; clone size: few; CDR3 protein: CASSTTVNTEAFF; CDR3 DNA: TGTGCCAGCAGCACGACTGTGAACACTGAAGCTTTCTTT
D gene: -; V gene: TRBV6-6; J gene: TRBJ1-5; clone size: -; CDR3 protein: CASSARGGDNQPQHF; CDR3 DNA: TGTGCCAGCAGTGCCCGTGGGGGGGACAATCAGCCCCAGCATTTT
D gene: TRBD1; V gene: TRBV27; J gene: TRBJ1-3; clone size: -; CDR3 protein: CASSLSGTGWNRNTIYF; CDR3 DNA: TGTGCCAGCAGTTTATCAGGGACAGGGTGGAACCGGAACACCATATATTTT
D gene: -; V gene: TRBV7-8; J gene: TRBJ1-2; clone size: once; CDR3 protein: CASSPQTGNYGYTF; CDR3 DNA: TGTGCCAGCAGCCCACAAACAGGGAACTATGGCTACACCTTC
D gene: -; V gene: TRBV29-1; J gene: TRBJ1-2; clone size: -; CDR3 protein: CSVRDTRNYGYTF; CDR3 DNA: TGCAGCGTCAGGGACACACGTAACTATGGCTACACCTTC
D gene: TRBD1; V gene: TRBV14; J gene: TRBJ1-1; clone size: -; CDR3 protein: CASSRTQGSTEAFF; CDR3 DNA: TGTGCCAGCAGCCGTACACAGGGGTCTACTGAAGCTTTCTTT
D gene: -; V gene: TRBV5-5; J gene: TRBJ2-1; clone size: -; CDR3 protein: CASSLSLDGGSYNEQFF; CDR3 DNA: TGTGCCAGCAGCTTGTCGCTAGACGGTGGCTCCTACAATGAGCAGTTCTTC
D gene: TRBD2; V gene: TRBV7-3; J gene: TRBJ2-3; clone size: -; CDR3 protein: CASSTSGSTDTQYF; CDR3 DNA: TGTGCCAGCTCGACTAGCGGGAGTACAGATACGCAGTATTTT
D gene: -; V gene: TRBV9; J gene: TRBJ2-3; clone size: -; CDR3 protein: CASSAGGTDTQYF; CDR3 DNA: TGTGCCAGCAGTGCCGGGGGCACAGATACGCAGTATTTT
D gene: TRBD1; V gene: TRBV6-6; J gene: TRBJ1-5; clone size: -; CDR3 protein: CASSYDGTGGQPQHF; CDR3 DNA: TGTGCCAGCAGTTACGACGGGACAGGCGGGCAGCCCCAGCATTTT
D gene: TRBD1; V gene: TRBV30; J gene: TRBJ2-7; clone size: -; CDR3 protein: CAWSGGTAETYEQYF; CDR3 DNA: TGTGCCTGGAGTGGGGGGACAGCCGAGACCTACGAGCAGTACTTC
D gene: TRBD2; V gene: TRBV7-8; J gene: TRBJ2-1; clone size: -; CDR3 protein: CASGPGGRAYNEQFF; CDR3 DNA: TGTGCCAGCGGCCCGGGCGGGAGGGCCTACAATGAGCAGTTCTTC
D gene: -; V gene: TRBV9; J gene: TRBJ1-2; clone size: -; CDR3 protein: CASSVAPDKTNYGYTF; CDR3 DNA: TGTGCCAGCAGCGTAGCCCCGGACAAGACTAACTATGGCTACACCTTC
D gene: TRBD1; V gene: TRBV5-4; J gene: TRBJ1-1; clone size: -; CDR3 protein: CASSLKGQGFLAEAFF; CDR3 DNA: TGTGCCAGCAGCCTGAAGGGACAGGGGTTTTTAGCTGAAGCTTTCTTT
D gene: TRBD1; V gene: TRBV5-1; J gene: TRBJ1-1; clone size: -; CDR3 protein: CASSFRQGDTEAFF; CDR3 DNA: TGCGCCAGCAGCTTCCGACAGGGCGACACTGAAGCTTTCTTT
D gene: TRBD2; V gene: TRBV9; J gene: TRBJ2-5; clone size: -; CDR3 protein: CASSVSSASGAQETQYF; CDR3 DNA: TGTGCCAGCAGCGTAAGCTCGGCTAGCGGGGCCCAAGAGACCCAGTACTTC
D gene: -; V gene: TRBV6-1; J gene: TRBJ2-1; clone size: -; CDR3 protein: CASSVLAGEQFF; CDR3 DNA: TGTGCCAGCAGTGTACTAGCTGGTGAGCAGTTCTTC
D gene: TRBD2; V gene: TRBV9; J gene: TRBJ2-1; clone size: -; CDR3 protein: CASSVGLAEYNEQFF; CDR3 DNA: TGTGCCAGCAGCGTGGGACTAGCGGAGTACAATGAGCAGTTCTTC
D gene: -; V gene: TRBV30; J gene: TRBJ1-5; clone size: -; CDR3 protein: CAWSRGGEQPQHF; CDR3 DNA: TGTGCCTGGAGTCGAGGGGGGGAACAGCCCCAGCATTTT
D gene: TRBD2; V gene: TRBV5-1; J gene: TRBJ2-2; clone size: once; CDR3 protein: CASSLGLAGAGELFF; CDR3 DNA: TGCGCCAGCAGCTTGGGACTAGCGGGAGCCGGGGAGCTGTTTTTT
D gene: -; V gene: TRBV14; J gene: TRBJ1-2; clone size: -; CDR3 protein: CASSRQTGDYGYTF; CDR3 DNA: TGTGCCAGCAGCAGACAAACGGGGGACTATGGCTACACCTTC
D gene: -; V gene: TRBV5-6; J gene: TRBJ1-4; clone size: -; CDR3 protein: CASSLAGGREKLFF; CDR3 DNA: TGTGCCAGCAGCTTGGCGGGGGGGCGAGAAAAACTGTTTTTT
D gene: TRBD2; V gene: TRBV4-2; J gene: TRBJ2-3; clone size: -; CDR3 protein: CASSQVATSGADTQYF; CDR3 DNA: TGTGCCAGCAGCCAAGTCGCGACTAGCGGGGCAGATACGCAGTATTTT
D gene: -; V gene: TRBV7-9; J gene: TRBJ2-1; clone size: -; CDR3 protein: CASSRSRGGLGNEQFF; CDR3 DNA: TGTGCCAGCAGCCGTAGTAGGGGGGGGCTAGGCAATGAGCAGTTCTTC
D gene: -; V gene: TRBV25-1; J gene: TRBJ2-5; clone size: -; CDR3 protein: CASSEPGEREAQYF; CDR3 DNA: TGTGCCAGCAGTGAGCCGGGGGAGAGAGAGGCCCAGTACTTC
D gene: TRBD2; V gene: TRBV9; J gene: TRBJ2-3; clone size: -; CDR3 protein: CASSVVGTSADTQYF; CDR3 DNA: TGTGCCAGCAGCGTAGTAGGGACTAGCGCAGATACGCAGTATTTT
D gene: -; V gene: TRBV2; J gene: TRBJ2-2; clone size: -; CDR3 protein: CASSESGGPGTGELFF; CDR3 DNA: TGTGCCAGCAGTGAATCCGGGGGACCGGGTACCGGGGAGCTGTTTTTT
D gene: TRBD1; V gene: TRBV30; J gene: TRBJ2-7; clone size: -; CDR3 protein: CAWTNTGGAGYEQYF; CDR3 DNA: TGTGCCTGGACAAATACAGGGGGCGCGGGATACGAGCAGTACTTC
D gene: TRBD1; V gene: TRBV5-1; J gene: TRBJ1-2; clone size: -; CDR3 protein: CASSAGTGDGYTF; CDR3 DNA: TGCGCCAGCAGCGCCGGGACAGGGGATGGCTACACCTTC
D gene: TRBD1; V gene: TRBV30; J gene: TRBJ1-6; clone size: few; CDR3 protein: CAWSAINRGNNSPLHF; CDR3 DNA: TGTGCCTGGAGCGCAATTAACAGGGGGAATAATTCACCCCTCCACTTT
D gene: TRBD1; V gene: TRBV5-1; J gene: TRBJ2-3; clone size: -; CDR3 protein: CASSRGQITDTQYF; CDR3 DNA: TGCGCCAGCAGCAGGGGACAGATCACAGATACGCAGTATTTT
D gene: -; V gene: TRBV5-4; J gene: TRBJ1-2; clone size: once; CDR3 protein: CASSLGASYGYTF; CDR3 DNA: TGTGCCAGCAGCTTGGGGGCGTCCTATGGCTACACCTTC